The 9 T cell receptor beta chains presented below share a single source sample, sequenced in a study of blood T cell repertoires in COVID-19. Clones were read by immunoSEQ multiplex PCR, and TCRdb kept only the in-frame ones, dropping some. Found here are 100,000 to 150,000 clones, under 90% of them singletons; the top ten hold over 7.5%. The sequencing input was peripheral blood. All receptors derive from a woman between 55 and 75 years old with active or convalescent COVID-19.

The rearrangement joins TRBV6-2 or TRBV6-3 to TRBJ2-5; 10 bases map to TRBD2. CDR3 length: 15 residues. With V trimmed by 2 bases and J by 2 bases, 2 bases remained unmatched. The germline CDR1 and CDR2 sequences are MNHEY and SVGEGT. The CDR3: CASSYALAGQETQYF. In DNA, the CDR3 is TGTGCCAGCAGTTACGCACTAGCGGGACAAGAGACCCAGTACTTC.

This sequence joins TRBV19 and TRBJ1-1; D unclear. The V and J ends lost 6 bases and 0 bases respectively, with 14 bases between them. CDR1 is LNHDA and CDR2 is SQIVND in the germline V gene (reference sequence). This CDR3 contains 15 residues. The CDR3 nucleotides are TGTGCCAGTAGGACTACCGGCAGATTGAACACTGAAGCTTTCTTT. It yields the protein CASRTTGRLNTEAFF.

The chain employs TRBV11-2 and TRBJ2-3, with 10 bases that match TRBD2. The ends lost 1 base at V and 6 bases at J; junction bases unmatched: 10. This CDR3 region has 17 residues. CDR1 is SGHAT, CDR2 FQNNGV, per germline. Here the CDR3 DNA reads TGTGCCAGCAGCTTAGGGGTGACTAGCGGGTGGGGGGATACGCAGTATTTT. Amino acid sequence: CASSLGVTSGWGDTQYF.

This clone was observed a handful of times. The chain combines TRBV4-1 with TRBJ1-1; D call uncertain. The V end lost 2 bases, the J end lost 1 base, and 14 bases lay between the germline ends. The CDR3 is 16 residues long. Germline V gene lookup returns CDR1 MGHRA and CDR2 YSYEKL. The CDR3 spells CASSQPSADKNTEAFF. DNA for the CDR3: TGCGCCAGCAGCCAACCGTCGGCTGACAAGAACACTGAAGCTTTCTTT.

This clone was counted a single time. CDR3 residues: CASSPGTYNEQFF. The CDR3 DNA reads as TGCGCCAGCAGTCCCGGGACCTACAATGAGCAGTTCTTC. The gene calls are TRBV5-1 and TRBJ2-1; possibly TRBD2 for D (5 bases). V lost 5 bases to trimming and J lost 2 bases, with 8 bases between them. Germline lookup yields CDR1 SGHRS and CDR2 YFSETQ. The CDR3 totals 13 residues.

This clone was observed a few times. This chain links TRBV4-2 with TRBJ2-3; 10 bases match TRBD2. Germline loops: CDR1 LGHNA, CDR2 YNFKEQ. This CDR3 comprises 16 residues. V was pared by 3 bases and J by 5 bases, with 8 bases of the junction left unmatched. The CDR3 is CASSHTAGGPKDTQYF. DNA of the CDR3: TGTGCCAGCAGCCACACAGCGGGGGGGCCGAAAGATACGCAGTATTTT.

The chain uses TRBV6-5 and TRBJ2-1, with D maybe TRBD2 (6 bases). The length of the CDR3 is 13 residues. The germline CDR1 and CDR2 sequences are MNHEY and SVGAGI. Trimming shortened V by 6 bases and J by 4 bases, and 10 bases separated the two germline ends. The DNA for the CDR3 is TGTGCCAGCAGCGGGACTCAATACAATGAGCAGTTCTTC. It yields the protein CASSGTQYNEQFF.

This clone was observed once. The V call is TRBV4-3, the J call TRBJ1-3; D gene unclear. Germline V CDR1 and CDR2: LGHNA, YSLEER. Trimming stripped 1 base from V and 4 bases from J, with 5 bases between. CDR3 size: 13 residues. This CDR3 is CASSQVLGNTIYF. Here the CDR3 DNA reads TGCGCCAGCAGCCAAGTCTTGGGAAACACCATATATTTT.

V gene TRBV4-3 combines with J gene TRBJ2-3; 8 bases map to TRBD1. The junction had 0 bases not matched to a gene; V was cut back by 1 base and J by 0 bases. Germline V CDR1 and CDR2: LGHNA, YSLEER. The CDR3 runs to 15 residues. CDR3 nucleotides: TGCGCCAGCAGCCAAGGGACAGGGAGCACAGATACGCAGTATTTT. Translated: CASSQGTGSTDTQYF.